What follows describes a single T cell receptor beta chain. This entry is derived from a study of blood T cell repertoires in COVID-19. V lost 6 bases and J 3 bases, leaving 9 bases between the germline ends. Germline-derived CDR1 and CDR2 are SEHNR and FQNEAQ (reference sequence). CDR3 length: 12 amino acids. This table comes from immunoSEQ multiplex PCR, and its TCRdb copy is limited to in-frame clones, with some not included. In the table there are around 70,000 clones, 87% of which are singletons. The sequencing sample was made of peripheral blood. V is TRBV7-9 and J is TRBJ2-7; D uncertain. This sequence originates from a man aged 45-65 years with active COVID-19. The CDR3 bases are TGTGCCAGCAGATCCGACTTCTACGAGCAGTACTTC. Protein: CASRSDFYEQYF.